This TCR beta chain was sequenced for a study of blood T cells in healthy people across ages. General study results and limits: Per-million-T-cell TCR beta diversity fell roughly linearly with age.

Next came a second PCR, run for about 7 to 12 cycles, which used a sample-barcoded 5' primer along with a J-beta primer mix. TCRdb called the 5' RACE reads again in MiXCR, with one record for every CDR3 protein. The profile shows under 2 million distinct CDR3 sequences, roughly a third of them singletons. From germline, CDR1 is MNHNS and CDR2 SASEGT. The germline V and J ends were trimmed by 2 bases and 9 bases, with 19 bases remaining between them. This CDR3 spans 15 amino acids. Of note for this clonotype: What it binds is not known.

The sequencing sample was made of blood. This TCR was recovered from a woman in her 30s in good health. The V call is TRBV6-1, the J call TRBJ1-1; D is perhaps TRBD1 (6 bases). The CDR3 loop reads CASSELGRGYDKAFF. CDR3 in DNA: TGTGCCAGCAGTGAACTCGGCAGGGGATATGATAAAGCTTTCTTT.